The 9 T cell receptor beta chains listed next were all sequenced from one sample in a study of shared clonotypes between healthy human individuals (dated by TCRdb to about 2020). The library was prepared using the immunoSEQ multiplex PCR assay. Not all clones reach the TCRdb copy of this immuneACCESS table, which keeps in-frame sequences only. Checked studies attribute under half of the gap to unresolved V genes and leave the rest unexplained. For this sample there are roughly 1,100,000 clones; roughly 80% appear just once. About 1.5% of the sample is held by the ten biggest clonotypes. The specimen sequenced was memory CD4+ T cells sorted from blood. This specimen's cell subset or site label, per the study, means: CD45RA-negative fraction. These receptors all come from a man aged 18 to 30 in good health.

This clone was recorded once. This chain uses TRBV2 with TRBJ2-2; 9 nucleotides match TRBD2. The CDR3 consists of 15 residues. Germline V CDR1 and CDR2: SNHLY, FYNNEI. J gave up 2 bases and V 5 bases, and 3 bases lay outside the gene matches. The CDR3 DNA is TGTGCCAGCAGTTTTAGCGGGGGAAACACCGGGGAGCTGTTTTTT. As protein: CASSFSGGNTGELFF. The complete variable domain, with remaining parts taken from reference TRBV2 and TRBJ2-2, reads EPEVTQTPSHQVTQMGQEVILRCVPISNHLYFYWYRQILGQKVEFLVSFYNNEISEKSEIFDDQFSVERPDGSNFTLKIRSTKLEDSAMYFCASSFSGGNTGELFFGEGSRLTVL.

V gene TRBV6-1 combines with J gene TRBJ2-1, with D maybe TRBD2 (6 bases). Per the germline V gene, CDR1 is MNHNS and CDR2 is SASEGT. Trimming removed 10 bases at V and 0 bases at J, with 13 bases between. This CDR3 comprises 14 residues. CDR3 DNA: TGTGCCACCGCGGGGATCAGCTCCTACAATGAGCAGTTCTTC. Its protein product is CATAGISSYNEQFF.

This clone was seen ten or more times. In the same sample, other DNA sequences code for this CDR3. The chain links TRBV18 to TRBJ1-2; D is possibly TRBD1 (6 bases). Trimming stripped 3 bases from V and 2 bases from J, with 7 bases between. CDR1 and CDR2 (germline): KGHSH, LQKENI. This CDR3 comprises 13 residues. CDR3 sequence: CASSPDRNYGYTF. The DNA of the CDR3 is TGTGCCAGCTCACCCGACAGGAACTATGGCTACACCTTC. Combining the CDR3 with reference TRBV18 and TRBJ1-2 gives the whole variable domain NAGVMQNPRHLVRRRGQEARLRCSPMKGHSHVYWYRQLPEEGLKFMVYLQKENIIDESGMPKERFSAEFPKEGPSILRIQQVVRGDSAAYFCASSPDRNYGYTFGSGTRLTVV.

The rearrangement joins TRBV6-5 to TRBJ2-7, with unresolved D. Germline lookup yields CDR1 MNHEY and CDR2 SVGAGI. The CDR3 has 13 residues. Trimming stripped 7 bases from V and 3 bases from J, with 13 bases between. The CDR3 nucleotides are TGTGCCAGCACCTCGGACCTGGGCTACGAGCAGTACTTC. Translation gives CASTSDLGYEQYF.

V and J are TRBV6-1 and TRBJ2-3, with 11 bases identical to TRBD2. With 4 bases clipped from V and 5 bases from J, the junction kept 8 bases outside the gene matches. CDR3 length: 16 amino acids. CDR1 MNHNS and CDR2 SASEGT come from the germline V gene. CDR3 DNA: TGTGCCAGCAGTGTCTTAGCGGGGGGGCGGGTAGATACGCAGTATTTT. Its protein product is CASSVLAGGRVDTQYF.

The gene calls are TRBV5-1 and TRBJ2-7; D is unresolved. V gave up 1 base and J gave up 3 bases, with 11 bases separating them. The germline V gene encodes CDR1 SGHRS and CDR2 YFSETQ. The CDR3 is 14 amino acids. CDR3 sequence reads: CASSLQNSYYEQYF. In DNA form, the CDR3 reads TGCGCCAGCAGCTTGCAAAACAGTTACTACGAGCAGTACTTC.

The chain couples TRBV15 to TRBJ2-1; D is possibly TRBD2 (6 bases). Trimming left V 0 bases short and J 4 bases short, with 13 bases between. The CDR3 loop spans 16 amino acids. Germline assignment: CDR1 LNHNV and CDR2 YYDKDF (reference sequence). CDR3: CATSRDPGGLYNEQFF. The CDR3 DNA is TGTGCCACCAGCAGAGATCCCGGGGGATTATACAATGAGCAGTTCTTC.

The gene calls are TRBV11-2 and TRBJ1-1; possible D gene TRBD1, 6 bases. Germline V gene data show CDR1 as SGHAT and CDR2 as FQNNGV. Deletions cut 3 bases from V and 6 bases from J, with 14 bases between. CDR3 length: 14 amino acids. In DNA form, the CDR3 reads TGTGCCAGCAGCTTCTCCGAACAGGGTGCTGAAGCTTTCTTT. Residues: CASSFSEQGAEAFF.

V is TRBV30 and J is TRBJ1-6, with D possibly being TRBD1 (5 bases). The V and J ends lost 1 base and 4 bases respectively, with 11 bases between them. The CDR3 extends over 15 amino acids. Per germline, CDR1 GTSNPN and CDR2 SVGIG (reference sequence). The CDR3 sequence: CAWSEGTGYNSPLHF. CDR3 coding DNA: TGTGCCTGGAGTGAGGGGACCGGGTATAATTCACCCCTCCACTTT. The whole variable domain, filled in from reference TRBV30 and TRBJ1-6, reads SQTIHQWPATLVQPVGSPLSLECTVEGTSNPNLYWYRQAAGRGLQLLFYSVGIGQISSEVPQNLSASRPQDRQFILSSKKLLLSDSGFYLCAWSEGTGYNSPLHFGNGTRLTVT.